These 12 T cell receptor beta chains were all obtained from the same sample, sequenced in a study of blood T cells in healthy people across ages. A second 7 to 11 cycle PCR used barcoded and J-beta primers. TCRdb called the 5' RACE reads again in MiXCR, with one record for every CDR3 protein. This repertoire shows 1.6 million or so distinct CDR3 sequences, around 35% found once; its top ten account for around 10%. Sequences were obtained from blood. The receptors were gathered from a woman younger than 45 in good health.

V is TRBV5-6 and J is TRBJ2-1; 11 nucleotides match TRBD2. The length of the CDR3 is 17 residues. The J segment lost 6 bases and the V segment lost 0 bases, leaving 8 bases of the junction unmatched. Germline V CDR1 and CDR2: SGHDT, YYEEEE. The DNA of the CDR3 is TGTGCCAGCAGCTTGGATCTAGCGGGAGGTATTTCCAATGAGCAGTTCTTC. Translating gives CASSLDLAGGISNEQFF. The whole variable domain, filled in from reference TRBV5-6 and TRBJ2-1, reads DAGVTQSPTHLIKTRGQQVTLRCSPKSGHDTVSWYQQALGQGPQFIFQYYEEEERQRGNFPDRFSGHQFPNYSSELNVNALLLGDSALYLCASSLDLAGGISNEQFFGPGTRLTVL.

This clonotype was found once. The CDR3 DNA sequence: TGTGCCAGCAGCGCTCTAGCGGGGGGGATCACCGGGGAGCTGTTTTTT. Amino acids: CASSALAGGITGELFF. The gene calls are TRBV3-1 and TRBJ2-2; 12 bases are shared with TRBD2. Germline CDR1 reads LGHDT; CDR2 reads YNNKEL (reference sequence). Trimming took 5 bases from V and 4 from J; bases not matched to a gene: 5. The CDR3 sequence is 16 residues long.

This chain links TRBV11-2 with TRBJ1-1; D perhaps matches TRBD1 (6 bases). The CDR3 runs 16 residues. CDR1 is SGHAT and CDR2 is FQNNGV in the germline V gene. V lost 1 base, J lost 1 base, and 13 bases lay in between. The CDR3 loop reads CASSLAQGHTNTEAFF. The CDR3 DNA reads as TGTGCCAGCAGCTTAGCGCAGGGACATACGAACACTGAAGCTTTCTTT.

The chain employs TRBV27 and TRBJ1-1; possible D gene TRBD1, 5 bases. The V gene lost 6 bases and the J gene lost 5 bases, with 13 bases spanning the gap. The CDR3 runs 13 residues. The germline gives CDR1 MNHEY, CDR2 SMNVEV (reference sequence). The CDR3 DNA reads as TGTGCCAGCAGACCTGGGGGGTTAACTGAAGCTTTCTTT. Its protein product is CASRPGGLTEAFF.

The rearrangement links TRBV12-3 or TRBV12-4 to TRBJ2-7; a possible D gene is TRBD2 (5 bases). V was trimmed by 8 bases and J by 3 bases, leaving 23 bases between them. This CDR3 contains 16 residues. This CDR3 is CASALDGGPASYEQYF. DNA for the CDR3: TGTGCCAGCGCCCTCGACGGCGGGCCGGCTAGCTACGAGCAGTACTTC.

The J gene is TRBJ2-2, the V gene TRBV11-2; TRBD2 agrees at 11 bases. The CDR3 runs 19 residues. Germline V CDR1 and CDR2: SGHAT, FQNNGV. V was pared by 0 bases and J by 1 base, with 7 bases of the junction left unmatched. This CDR3 reads CASSLERASGGLNTGELFF. The CDR3 DNA reads as TGTGCCAGCAGCTTAGAAAGGGCTAGCGGGGGGCTGAACACCGGGGAGCTGTTTTTT.

The V call is TRBV20-1, the J call TRBJ2-5; 8 bases match TRBD1. The V segment lost 5 bases and the J segment 2 bases; nucleotides outside the gene matches: 10. The CDR3 has 15 amino acids. In germline, CDR1 is DFQATT, CDR2 SNEGSKA (reference sequence). CDR3 DNA sequence: TGCAGTGCTTTTCCTGCCCGGGACAGGCAAGAGACCCAGTACTTC. It encodes CSAFPARDRQETQYF.

This clonotype was counted ten times or more. This chain connects TRBV7-8 to TRBJ2-7; 7 nucleotides align to TRBD2. CDR3 size: 16 residues. V was clipped by 2 bases and J by 7 bases; unmatched bases: 14. The germline V gene has CDR1 SGHVS and CDR2 FQNEAQ. The CDR3 coding sequence is TGTGCCAGCAGCTTACAACTGGGGGAGGGAACGTGGGAGCAGTACTTC. Residues: CASSLQLGEGTWEQYF.

The chain employs TRBV13 and TRBJ2-5; possibly TRBD1 or TRBD2 for D (5 bases each). CDR3 size: 17 residues. Trimming took off 4 bases at V and 1 base at J, with 19 bases between the two ends. Per the germline V gene, CDR1 is PRHDT and CDR2 is FYEKMQ (reference sequence). For the CDR3, the DNA is TGTGCCAGCAGCTACCGGTCCCGGGACCACTTCCAAGAGACCCAGTACTTC. Its translation: CASSYRSRDHFQETQYF. The entire variable domain, with the rest obtained from reference TRBV13 and TRBJ2-5, is as follows: AAGVIQSPRHLIKEKRETATLKCYPIPRHDTVYWYQQGPGQDPQFLISFYEKMQSDKGSIPDRFSAQQFSDYHSELNMSSLELGDSALYFCASSYRSRDHFQETQYFGPGTRLLVL.

This clonotype was detected only a few times. The chain recombines TRBV9 with TRBJ1-6; D remains unclear. Trimming removed 3 bases from V and 7 bases from J, with 23 bases in between. The CDR3 totals 18 residues. The germline V gene encodes CDR1 SGDLS and CDR2 YYNGEE. CDR3 region: CASSGEAPRRRRNSPLHF. DNA of the CDR3: TGTGCCAGCAGCGGAGAAGCCCCGAGGCGGAGAAGAAATTCACCCCTCCACTTT.

This sequence joins TRBV4-1 and TRBJ1-6, with D possibly being TRBD1 (6 bases). V shed 6 bases and J shed 12 bases, with 15 bases lying between them. This CDR3 is built from 13 residues. From germline, CDR1 is MGHRA and CDR2 YSYEKL. CDR3 DNA: TGCGCCAGCAGGAAAGGGGGGGATGGACCCCTCCACTTT. Protein product: CASRKGGDGPLHF.

The chain is built from TRBV2 and TRBJ2-3; D uncertain. Germline loops: CDR1 SNHLY, CDR2 FYNNEI. This CDR3 has 11 residues. Trimming removed 8 bases at V and 5 bases at J, with 8 bases between. The CDR3 DNA is TGTGCCAGCGAGTCGGGAGATACGCAGTATTTT. Translated: CASESGDTQYF.